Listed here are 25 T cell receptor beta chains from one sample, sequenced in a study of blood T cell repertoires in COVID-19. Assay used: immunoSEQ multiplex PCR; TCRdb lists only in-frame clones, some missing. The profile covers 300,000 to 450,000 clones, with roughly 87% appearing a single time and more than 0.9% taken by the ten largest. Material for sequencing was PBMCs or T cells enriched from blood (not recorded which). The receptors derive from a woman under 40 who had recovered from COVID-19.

CDR3: CASGGTAGDYEQYF. For the CDR3, the DNA is TGTGCCAGCGGAGGGACAGCGGGAGACTACGAGCAGTACTTC. The chain is built from TRBV6-5 and TRBJ2-7; possible D gene TRBD2, 8 bases. V was clipped by 8 bases and J by 3 bases, with 17 bases between them. CDR1 is MNHEY and CDR2 is SVGAGI in the germline V gene. The CDR3 sequence is 14 residues long.

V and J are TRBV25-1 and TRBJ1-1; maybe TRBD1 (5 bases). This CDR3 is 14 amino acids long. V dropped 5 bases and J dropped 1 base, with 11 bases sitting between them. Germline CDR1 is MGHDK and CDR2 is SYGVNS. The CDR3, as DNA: TGTGCCAGCAGTCCCAGGGCGGCGAACACTGAAGCTTTCTTT. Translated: CASSPRAANTEAFF.

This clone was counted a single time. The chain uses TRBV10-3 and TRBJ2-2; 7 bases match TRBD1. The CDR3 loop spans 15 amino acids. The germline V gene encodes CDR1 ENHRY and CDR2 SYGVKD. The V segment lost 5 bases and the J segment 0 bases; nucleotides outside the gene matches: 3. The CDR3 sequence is CAISRGTANTGELFF. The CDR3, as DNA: TGTGCCATCAGTCGAGGGACAGCGAACACCGGGGAGCTGTTTTTT.

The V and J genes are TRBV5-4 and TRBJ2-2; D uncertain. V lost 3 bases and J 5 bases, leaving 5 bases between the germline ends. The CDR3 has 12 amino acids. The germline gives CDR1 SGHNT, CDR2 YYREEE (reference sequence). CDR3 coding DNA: TGTGCCAGCAGCTCTTTAACCGGGGAGCTGTTTTTT. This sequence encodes CASSSLTGELFF.

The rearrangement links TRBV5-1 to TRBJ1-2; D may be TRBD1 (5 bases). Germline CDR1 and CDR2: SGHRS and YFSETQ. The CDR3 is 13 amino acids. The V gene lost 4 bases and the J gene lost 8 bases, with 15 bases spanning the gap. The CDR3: CASSPGRAEGYTF. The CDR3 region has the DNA TGCGCCAGCAGCCCCGGCAGGGCAGAAGGCTACACCTTC.

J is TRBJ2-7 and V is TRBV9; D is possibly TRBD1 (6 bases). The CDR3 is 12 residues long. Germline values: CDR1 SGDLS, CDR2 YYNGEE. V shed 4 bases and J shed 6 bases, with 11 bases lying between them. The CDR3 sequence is CASSSSGVEQYF. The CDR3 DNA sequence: TGTGCCAGCAGCTCCTCAGGGGTCGAGCAGTACTTC.

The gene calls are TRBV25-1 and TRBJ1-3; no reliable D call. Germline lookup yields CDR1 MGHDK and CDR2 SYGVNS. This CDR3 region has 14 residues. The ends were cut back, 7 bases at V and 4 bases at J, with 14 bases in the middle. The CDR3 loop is CASTSAGRGNTIYF. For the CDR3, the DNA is TGTGCCAGCACCTCGGCAGGTCGGGGAAACACCATATATTTT.

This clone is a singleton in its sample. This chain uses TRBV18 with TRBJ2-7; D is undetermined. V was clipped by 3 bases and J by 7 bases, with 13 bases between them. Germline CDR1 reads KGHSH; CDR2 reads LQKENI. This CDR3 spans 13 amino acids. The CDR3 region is CASSPAQLWEQYF. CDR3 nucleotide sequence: TGTGCCAGCTCACCGGCACAGCTCTGGGAGCAGTACTTC.

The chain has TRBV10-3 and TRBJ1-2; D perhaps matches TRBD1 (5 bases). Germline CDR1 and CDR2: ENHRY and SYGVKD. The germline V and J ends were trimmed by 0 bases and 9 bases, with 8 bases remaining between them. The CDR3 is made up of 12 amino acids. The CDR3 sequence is CAISESGDRYTF. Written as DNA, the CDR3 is TGTGCCATCAGTGAGTCAGGGGATCGCTACACCTTC.

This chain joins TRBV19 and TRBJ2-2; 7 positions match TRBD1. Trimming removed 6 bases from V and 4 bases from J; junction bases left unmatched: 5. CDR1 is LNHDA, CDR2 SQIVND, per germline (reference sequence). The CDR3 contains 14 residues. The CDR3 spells CASRSPGGTGELFF. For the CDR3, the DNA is TGTGCCAGTAGAAGCCCAGGGGGCACCGGGGAGCTGTTTTTT. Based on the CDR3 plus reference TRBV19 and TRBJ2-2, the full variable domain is DGGITQSPKYLFRKEGQNVTLSCEQNLNHDAMYWYRQDPGQGLRLIYYSQIVNDFQKGDIAEGYSVSREKKESFPLTVTSAQKNPTAFYLCASRSPGGTGELFFGEGSRLTVL.

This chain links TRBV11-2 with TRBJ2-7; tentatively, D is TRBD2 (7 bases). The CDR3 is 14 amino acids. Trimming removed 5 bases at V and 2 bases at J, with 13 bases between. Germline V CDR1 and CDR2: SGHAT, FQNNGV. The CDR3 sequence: CASSPRGGPYEQYF. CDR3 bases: TGTGCCAGCAGCCCGAGGGGGGGCCCCTACGAGCAGTACTTC.

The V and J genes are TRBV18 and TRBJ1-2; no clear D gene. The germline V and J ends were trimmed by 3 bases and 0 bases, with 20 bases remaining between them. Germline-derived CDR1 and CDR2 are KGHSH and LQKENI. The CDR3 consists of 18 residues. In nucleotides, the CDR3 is TGTGCCAGCTCACCTCAAAATCTTCCGGGAACTCCTAACTATGGCTACACCTTC. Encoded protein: CASSPQNLPGTPNYGYTF.

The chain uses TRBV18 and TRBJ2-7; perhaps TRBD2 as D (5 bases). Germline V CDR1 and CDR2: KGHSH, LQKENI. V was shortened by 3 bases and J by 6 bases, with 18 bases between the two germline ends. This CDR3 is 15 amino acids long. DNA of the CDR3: TGTGCCAGCTCACCCCGAGGGCTAGAAGGTTCCGAGCAGTACTTC. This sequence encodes CASSPRGLEGSEQYF.

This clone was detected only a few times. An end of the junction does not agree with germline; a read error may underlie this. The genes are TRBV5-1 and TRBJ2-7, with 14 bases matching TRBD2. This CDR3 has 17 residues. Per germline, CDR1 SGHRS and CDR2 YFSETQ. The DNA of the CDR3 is TGCGCCAGCAGCGGCGGGACTAGCGGGGGATCCTCCCACGAGCAGTACTTC. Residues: CASSGGTSGGSSHEQYF.

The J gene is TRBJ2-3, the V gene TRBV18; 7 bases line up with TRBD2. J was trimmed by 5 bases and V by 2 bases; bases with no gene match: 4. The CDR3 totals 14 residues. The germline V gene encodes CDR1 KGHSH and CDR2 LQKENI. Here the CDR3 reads CASSPLGGEDTQYF. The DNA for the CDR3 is TGTGCCAGCTCACCATTGGGGGGGGAAGATACGCAGTATTTT. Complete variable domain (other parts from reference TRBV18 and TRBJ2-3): NAGVMQNPRHLVRRRGQEARLRCSPMKGHSHVYWYRQLPEEGLKFMVYLQKENIIDESGMPKERFSAEFPKEGPSILRIQQVVRGDSAAYFCASSPLGGEDTQYFGPGTRLTVL.

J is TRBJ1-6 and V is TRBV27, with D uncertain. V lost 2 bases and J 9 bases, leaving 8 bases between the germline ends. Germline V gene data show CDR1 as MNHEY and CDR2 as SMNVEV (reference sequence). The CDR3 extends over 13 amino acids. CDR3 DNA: TGTGCCAGCAGTTTAGGTCCCGGTTCACCCCTCCACTTT. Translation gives CASSLGPGSPLHF.

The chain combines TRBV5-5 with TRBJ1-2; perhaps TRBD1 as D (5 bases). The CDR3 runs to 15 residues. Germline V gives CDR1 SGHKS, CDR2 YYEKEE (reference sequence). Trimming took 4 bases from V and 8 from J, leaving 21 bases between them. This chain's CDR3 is CASSQYALQGRGYTF. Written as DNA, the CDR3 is TGTGCCAGCAGCCAGTATGCTCTTCAGGGTAGGGGCTACACCTTC.

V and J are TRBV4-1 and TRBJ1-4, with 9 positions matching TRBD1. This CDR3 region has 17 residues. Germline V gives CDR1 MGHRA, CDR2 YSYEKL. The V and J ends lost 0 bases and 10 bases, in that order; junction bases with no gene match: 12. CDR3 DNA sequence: TGCGCCAGCAGCCAAGATCTTGTTCCGGGACAGGGCGGAAAACTGTTTTTT. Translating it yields CASSQDLVPGQGGKLFF.

The CDR3 here is CASSSQYGQGEEASTDTQYF. DNA for the CDR3: TGTGCCAGCAGCTCACAATACGGACAGGGGGAAGAAGCTAGCACAGATACGCAGTATTTT. The chain links TRBV7-6 to TRBJ2-3; 10 bases map to TRBD1. Germline CDR1 SGHVS, CDR2 FNYEAQ. The V gene end was trimmed by 4 bases and the J gene end by 0 bases; junction bases not matched to a gene: 16. The CDR3 has 20 residues.

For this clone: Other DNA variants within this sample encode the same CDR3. CDR3 in amino acids: CASSFPGLAYEQYF. Here the CDR3 DNA reads TGTGCCAGCAGCTTCCCGGGACTAGCCTACGAGCAGTACTTC. The V gene is TRBV5-6, the J gene TRBJ2-7; 8 bases line up with TRBD2. CDR1 is SGHDT and CDR2 is YYEEEE in the germline V gene. The CDR3 sequence is 14 residues long. Trimming removed 2 bases from V and 2 bases from J; junction bases left unmatched: 3.

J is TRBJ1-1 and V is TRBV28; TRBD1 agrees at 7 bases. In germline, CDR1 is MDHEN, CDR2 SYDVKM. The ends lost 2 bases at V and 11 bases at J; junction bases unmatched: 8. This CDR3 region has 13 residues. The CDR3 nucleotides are TGTGCCAGCAGTTTACCGCGACAGGGAAAGGCTTTCTTT. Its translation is CASSLPRQGKAFF. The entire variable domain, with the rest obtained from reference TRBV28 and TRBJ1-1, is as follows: DVKVTQSSRYLVKRTGEKVFLECVQDMDHENMFWYRQDPGLGLRLIYFSYDVKMKEKGDIPEGYSVSREKKERFSLILESASTNQTSMYLCASSLPRQGKAFFGQGTRLTVV.

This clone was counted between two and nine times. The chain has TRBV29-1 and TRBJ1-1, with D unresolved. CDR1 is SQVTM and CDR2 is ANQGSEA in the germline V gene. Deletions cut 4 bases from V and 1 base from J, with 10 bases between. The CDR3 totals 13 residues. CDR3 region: CSVVAAQNTEAFF. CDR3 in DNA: TGCAGCGTTGTGGCGGCCCAGAACACTGAAGCTTTCTTT. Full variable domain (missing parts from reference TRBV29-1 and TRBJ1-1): SAVISQKPSRDICQRGTSLTIQCQVDSQVTMMFWYRQQPGQSLTLIATANQGSEATYESGFVIDKFPISRPNLTFSTLTVSNMSPEDSSIYLCSVVAAQNTEAFFGQGTRLTVV.

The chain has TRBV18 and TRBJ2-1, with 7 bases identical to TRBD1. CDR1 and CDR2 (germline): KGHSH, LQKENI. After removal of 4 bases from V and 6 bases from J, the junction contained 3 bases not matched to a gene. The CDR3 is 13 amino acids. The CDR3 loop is CASSQRQGNEQFF. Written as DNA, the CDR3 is TGTGCCAGCTCACAGAGACAGGGCAATGAGCAGTTCTTC.

The chain's CDR3 is CASSELTRNTIYF. In DNA form, the CDR3 reads TGTGCCAGCAGTGAACTGACAAGAAACACCATATATTTT. The genes are TRBV6-1 and TRBJ1-3, with D hard to call. Germline V gene sequence: CDR1 MNHNS, CDR2 SASEGT. CDR3 length: 13 residues. V lost 2 bases, J lost 5 bases, and 7 bases lay in between.

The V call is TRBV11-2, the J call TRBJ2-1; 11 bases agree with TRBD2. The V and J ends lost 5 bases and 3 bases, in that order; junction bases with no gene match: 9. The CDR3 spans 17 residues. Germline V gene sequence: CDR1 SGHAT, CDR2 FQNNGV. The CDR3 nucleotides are TGTGCCAGCAGCCGCCGTCCTCTAGCGGGGGGCTACAATGAGCAGTTCTTC. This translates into CASSRRPLAGGYNEQFF.